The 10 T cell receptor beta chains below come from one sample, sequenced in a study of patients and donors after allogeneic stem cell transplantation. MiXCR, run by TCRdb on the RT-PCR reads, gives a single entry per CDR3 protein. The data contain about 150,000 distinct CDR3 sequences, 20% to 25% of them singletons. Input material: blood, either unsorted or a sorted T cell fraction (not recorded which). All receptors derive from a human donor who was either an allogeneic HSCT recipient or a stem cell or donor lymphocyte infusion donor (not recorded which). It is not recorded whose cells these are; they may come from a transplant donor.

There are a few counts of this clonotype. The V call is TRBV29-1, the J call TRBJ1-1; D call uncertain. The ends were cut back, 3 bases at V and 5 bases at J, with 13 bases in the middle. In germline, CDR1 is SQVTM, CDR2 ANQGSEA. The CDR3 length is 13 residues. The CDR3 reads CSVDADPRTEAFF. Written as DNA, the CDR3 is TGCAGCGTTGATGCGGATCCGAGGACTGAAGCTTTCTTT.

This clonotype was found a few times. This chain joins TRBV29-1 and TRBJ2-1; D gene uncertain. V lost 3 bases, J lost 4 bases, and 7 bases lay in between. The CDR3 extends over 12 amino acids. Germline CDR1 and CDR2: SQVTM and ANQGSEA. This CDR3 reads CSVDDGYNEQFF. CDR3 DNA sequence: TGCAGCGTTGATGACGGATACAATGAGCAGTTCTTC.

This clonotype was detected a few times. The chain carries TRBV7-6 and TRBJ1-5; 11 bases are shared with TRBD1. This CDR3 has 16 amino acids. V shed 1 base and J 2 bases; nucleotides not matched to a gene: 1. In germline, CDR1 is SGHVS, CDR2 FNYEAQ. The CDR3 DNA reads TGTGCCAGCAGCTTAGGGACAGGGGGCGGCAATCAGCCCCAGCATTTT. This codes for CASSLGTGGGNQPQHF.

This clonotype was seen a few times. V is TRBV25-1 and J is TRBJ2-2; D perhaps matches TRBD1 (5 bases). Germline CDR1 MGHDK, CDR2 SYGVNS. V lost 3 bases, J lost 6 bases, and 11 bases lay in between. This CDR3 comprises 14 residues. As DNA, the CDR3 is TGTGCCAGCAGTGATCTAGGGGATGCCGGGGAGCTGTTTTTT. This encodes CASSDLGDAGELFF.

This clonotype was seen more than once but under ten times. The CDR3 sequence is CASSLDRGINEKLFF. The CDR3, as DNA: TGTGCCAGCAGTTTAGATCGGGGAATAAATGAAAAACTGTTTTTT. The rearrangement uses TRBV12-3 or TRBV12-4 and TRBJ1-4; D uncertain. This CDR3 contains 15 residues. The V gene lost 1 base and the J gene lost 5 bases, with 11 bases spanning the gap.

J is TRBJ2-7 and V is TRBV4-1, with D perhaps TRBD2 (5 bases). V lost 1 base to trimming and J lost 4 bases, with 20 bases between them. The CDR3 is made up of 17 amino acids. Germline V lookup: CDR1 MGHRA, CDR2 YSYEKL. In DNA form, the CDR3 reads TGCGCCAGCAGCCAAGTATCACTAGGGCCCTCCTTATACGAGCAGTACTTC. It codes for CASSQVSLGPSLYEQYF.

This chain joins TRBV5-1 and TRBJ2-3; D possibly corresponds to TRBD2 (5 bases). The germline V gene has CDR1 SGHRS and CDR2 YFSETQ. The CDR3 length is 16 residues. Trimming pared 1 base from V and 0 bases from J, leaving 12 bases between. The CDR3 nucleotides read TGCGCCAGCAGCTTGCGGCCGCTAGCTAGCACAGATACGCAGTATTTT. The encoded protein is CASSLRPLASTDTQYF.

This CDR3 reads CASRGQWNSPLHF. DNA of the CDR3: TGTGCCAGCCGGGGACAGTGGAATTCACCCCTCCACTTT. The chain couples TRBV7-9 to TRBJ1-6, with 7 bases fitting TRBD1. Germline-derived CDR1 and CDR2 are SEHNR and FQNEAQ (reference sequence). The CDR3 covers 13 residues. V lost 8 bases, J lost 7 bases, and 5 bases stayed unmatched.

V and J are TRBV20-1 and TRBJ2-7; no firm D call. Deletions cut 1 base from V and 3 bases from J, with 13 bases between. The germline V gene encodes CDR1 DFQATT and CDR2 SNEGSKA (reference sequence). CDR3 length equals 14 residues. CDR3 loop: CSARVKTLLYEQYF. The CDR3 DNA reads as TGCAGTGCTAGAGTAAAGACTCTGCTCTACGAGCAGTACTTC.

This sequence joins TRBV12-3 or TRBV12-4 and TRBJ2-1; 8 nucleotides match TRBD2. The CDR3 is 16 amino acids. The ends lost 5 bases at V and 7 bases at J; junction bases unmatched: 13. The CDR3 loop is CASSPTPSGSKNEQFF. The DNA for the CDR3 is TGTGCCAGCAGTCCAACCCCAAGCGGGAGTAAAAATGAGCAGTTCTTC.